Following are 25 T cell receptor beta chains from one sample sequenced in a study of early T cells in non-severe SARS-CoV-2 infection (dated by TCRdb to the early 2020s). Library prep was done by 5' RACE. For sequencing, a NextSeq 500 was employed. Starting from the raw public reads, TCRdb applied fastp trimming at Q25, assembled clones with MiXCR and retained in-frame beta chains. One record per CDR3 amino acid sequence lists the most common genes and DNA. Recorded for this sample are tens of thousands of distinct CDR3 sequences; around 20% of them occurred a single time. The ten top clones hold 15% to 20% of the sample. This material consisted of whole blood, taken at baseline. Receptors originate from an adult who was a healthcare worker with PCR-confirmed SARS-CoV-2 infection or an uninfected control (not recorded which).

This clonotype was counted between two and nine times. DNA of the CDR3: TGTGCCAGCAGCTCCGGGACAGGGAATACCGGGGAGCTGTTTTTT. It encodes CASSSGTGNTGELFF. This sequence joins TRBV5-6 and TRBJ2-2; 9 bases fit TRBD1. The V gene's germline CDR1 is SGHDT and CDR2 YYEEEE. This CDR3 is built from 15 residues. V lost 3 bases and J lost 5; bases outside the gene matches: 5.

This clonotype was recorded a few times. This chain joins TRBV18 and TRBJ2-7, with 7 bases lining up with TRBD1. With 3 bases clipped from V and 3 bases from J, the junction kept 11 bases outside the gene matches. CDR1 and CDR2 from the germline V gene are KGHSH and LQKENI. The CDR3 is 16 amino acids. CDR3 in DNA: TGTGCCAGCTCACCCACTCTCGGACAGGAAAACTACGAGCAGTACTTC. This encodes CASSPTLGQENYEQYF.

In the case of this clonotype: The CDR3 does not end in the conserved phenylalanine or tryptophan, so this is likely a read error. The chain has TRBV10-3 and TRBJ2-1; tentatively, D is TRBD2 (5 bases). Germline V CDR1 and CDR2: ENHRY, SYGVKD. There are 14 residues in the CDR3. The V gene lost 5 bases and the J gene lost 6 bases, with 14 bases spanning the gap. The CDR3 coding sequence is TGTGCCATCAGTTCTAACGGGGTCCCCAATGAGCAGTTCTCC. Encoded protein: CAISSNGVPNEQFS.

As for this clonotype: The junction shows a germline mismatch at one end, possibly a read error. The genes are TRBV3-1 and TRBJ1-2; D ambiguous. This CDR3 is 13 amino acids long. The germline V gene has CDR1 LGHDT and CDR2 YNNKEL (reference sequence). In DNA form, the CDR3 reads TGTGCCAGCGGCCAGGATCCCAACTATGGCTACACCTTC. Amino acid sequence: CASGQDPNYGYTF.

This rearrangement joins TRBV4-1 to TRBJ2-7; D call uncertain. Germline lookup yields CDR1 MGHRA and CDR2 YSYEKL. V was pared by 0 bases and J by 3 bases, with 9 bases between. The CDR3 contains 14 residues. CDR3 DNA sequence: TGCGCCAGCAGCCAAGACCTCATCGACTACGAGCAGTACTTC. Its translation is CASSQDLIDYEQYF.

The gene calls are TRBV30 and TRBJ1-3, with D maybe TRBD1 (6 bases). Germline assignment: CDR1 GTSNPN and CDR2 SVGIG (reference sequence). This CDR3 comprises 16 residues. V was shortened by 5 bases and J by 0 bases, with 17 bases between the two germline ends. CDR3 DNA sequence: TGTGCCTGGTCCAATCTCAGGGGCCGCTCTGGAAACACCATATATTTT. Its translation is CAWSNLRGRSGNTIYF.

This clonotype was counted a few times. The chain couples TRBV14 to TRBJ1-2; TRBD1 might be the D (5 bases). V shed 5 bases and J shed 3 bases, with 19 bases lying between them. This CDR3 has 16 amino acids. Germline assignment: CDR1 SGHDN and CDR2 FVKESK. CDR3: CASSAGTGLTYYGYTF. The DNA for the CDR3 is TGTGCCAGCAGCGCCGGGACGGGACTTACGTACTATGGCTACACCTTC. The full variable domain, rest sourced from reference TRBV14 and TRBJ1-2, is EAGVTQFPSHSVIEKGQTVTLRCDPISGHDNLYWYRRVMGKEIKFLLHFVKESKQDESGMPNNRFLAERTGGTYSTLKVQPAELEDSGVYFCASSAGTGLTYYGYTFGSGTRLTVV.

The J gene is TRBJ2-3, the V gene TRBV20-1, with 8 nucleotides matching TRBD2. The CDR3 covers 15 residues. J was trimmed by 4 bases and V by 4 bases; bases with no gene match: 10. The germline gives CDR1 DFQATT, CDR2 SNEGSKA (reference sequence). The CDR3 sequence: CSATGPGGQPDTQYF. In DNA form, the CDR3 reads TGCAGTGCTACCGGTCCGGGGGGGCAGCCAGATACGCAGTATTTT.

This chain joins TRBV7-9 and TRBJ2-2; no clear D. V lost 5 bases and J 6 bases, leaving 13 bases between the germline ends. The CDR3 runs to 14 residues. Germline-derived CDR1 and CDR2 are SEHNR and FQNEAQ (reference sequence). Here the CDR3 reads CASSHDLRPGELFF. The CDR3 coding sequence is TGTGCCAGCAGCCACGACCTTAGACCCGGGGAGCTGTTTTTT.

The rearrangement links TRBV12-3 or TRBV12-4 to TRBJ1-2; D is uncertain. The CDR3 length is 15 residues. The ends were cut back, 6 bases at V and 2 bases at J, with 16 bases in the middle. The CDR3 loop reads CASSPPLNLNYGYTF. In nucleotides, the CDR3 is TGTGCCAGCAGCCCCCCCCTTAACCTAAACTATGGCTACACCTTC.

The V and J genes are TRBV6-6 and TRBJ1-1, with unresolved D. V was cut by 5 bases and J by 5 bases, with 15 bases left in between. This CDR3 spans 14 amino acids. Germline CDR1 reads MNHNY; CDR2 reads SVGAGI (reference sequence). CDR3 bases: TGTGCCAGCAGTCCCGCCGGTGGCGAGACTGAAGCTTTCTTT. Protein sequence: CASSPAGGETEAFF.

This clonotype came up a few times. CDR3 sequence reads: CASSPGRNYGYTF. CDR3 nucleotides: TGTGCCAGCAGCCCGGGGCGGAACTATGGCTACACCTTC. The rearrangement uses TRBV3-1 and TRBJ1-2, with a possible D match to TRBD1 (5 bases). Germline CDR1 LGHDT, CDR2 YNNKEL (reference sequence). The CDR3 has 13 amino acids. With 4 bases removed from V and 2 bases from J, the gap between germline ends came to 8 bases.

CDR3 in DNA: TGTGCCAGCTCTAGTCCGTGGGACACTGAAGCTTTCTTT. Translated, it gives CASSSPWDTEAFF. The rearrangement joins TRBV18 to TRBJ1-1; D ambiguous. V was shortened by 6 bases and J by 3 bases, with 11 bases between the two germline ends. The CDR3 extends over 13 amino acids. Germline CDR1 KGHSH, CDR2 LQKENI.

CDR3 loop: CATQRGRENTGELFF. CDR3 in DNA: TGCGCCACCCAACGGGGACGGGAGAACACCGGGGAGCTGTTTTTT. The chain links TRBV10-2 to TRBJ2-2, with D perhaps TRBD1 or TRBD2 (5 bases each). V was clipped by 10 bases and J by 1 base, with 16 bases between them. Germline V gene data show CDR1 as WSHSY and CDR2 as SAAADI. There are 15 residues in the CDR3.

The chain has TRBV5-1 and TRBJ1-1; D is unresolved. V gave up 5 bases and J gave up 0 bases, with 17 bases separating them. From germline, CDR1 is SGHRS and CDR2 YFSETQ. The CDR3 sequence is 16 residues long. The CDR3 DNA reads as TGCGCCAGCAGTACCCACCGGGCACGGATGAACACTGAAGCTTTCTTT. Its protein product is CASSTHRARMNTEAFF.

This clonotype was counted once. V gene TRBV13 combines with J gene TRBJ1-2; D might be TRBD1 (5 bases). V lost 3 bases and J 0 bases, leaving 14 bases between the germline ends. The CDR3 sequence is 16 residues long. CDR1 PRHDT and CDR2 FYEKMQ come from the germline V gene (reference sequence). The CDR3 nucleotides are TGTGCCAGCAGCTTGGGGCAGTTGGATACTAACTATGGCTACACCTTC. It yields the protein CASSLGQLDTNYGYTF.

This clonotype was counted between two and nine times. The CDR3 region is CASSYSLRAGYTF. In nucleotides, the CDR3 is TGTGCCAGCAGTTACTCGCTAAGGGCTGGCTACACCTTC. This sequence joins TRBV6-5 and TRBJ1-2; D unclear. The CDR3 runs to 13 residues. With 0 bases removed from V and 7 bases from J, the gap between germline ends came to 9 bases. Germline CDR1 reads MNHEY; CDR2 reads SVGAGI.

The chain carries TRBV5-1 and TRBJ2-5; 7 bases are shared with TRBD2. Germline CDR1 and CDR2: SGHRS and YFSETQ. The CDR3 is 16 residues long. The V segment lost 4 bases and the J segment 2 bases; nucleotides outside the gene matches: 11. DNA for the CDR3: TGCGCCAGCAGCAAAGCGACACTAGCGTCTCAAGAGACCCAGTACTTC. Translated: CASSKATLASQETQYF.

This clonotype has only a few counts. The rearrangement joins TRBV20-1 to TRBJ1-1; a possible D gene is TRBD1 (6 bases). The CDR3 runs 13 residues. The germline V and J ends were trimmed by 2 bases and 3 bases, with 10 bases remaining between them. The germline V gene encodes CDR1 DFQATT and CDR2 SNEGSKA (reference sequence). CDR3 in DNA: TGCAGTGCTAGAAGAGGGGGAGACACTGAAGCTTTCTTT. This codes for CSARRGGDTEAFF.

This sequence joins TRBV6-4 and TRBJ2-7, with D perhaps assigned TRBD1 or TRBD2 (5 bases each). The CDR3 has 14 residues. The germline CDR1 and CDR2 sequences are MRHNA and SNTAGT. The V end lost 11 bases, the J end lost 2 bases, and 19 bases lay between the germline ends. The CDR3 here is CAGNPGRATYEQYF. Written as DNA, the CDR3 is TGTGCCGGGAACCCGGGACGGGCAACCTACGAGCAGTACTTC.

This clonotype was picked up a small number of times. The J gene is TRBJ1-1, the V gene TRBV10-3; 7 nucleotides match TRBD1. Germline-derived CDR1 and CDR2 are ENHRY and SYGVKD. The CDR3 runs 14 residues. V lost 3 bases to trimming and J lost 5 bases; unmatched junction nucleotides: 6. CDR3 sequence: CAISEQGWGTEAFF. CDR3 nucleotide sequence: TGTGCCATCAGTGAACAGGGGTGGGGGACTGAAGCTTTCTTT.

This clonotype appeared a few times. The chain couples TRBV24-1 to TRBJ2-3; D ambiguous. CDR3 length equals 13 residues. Between the trimmed V and J ends, which lost 7 bases and 0 bases, there was a span of 7 bases. The germline V gene has CDR1 KGHDR and CDR2 SFDVKD. CDR3: CATRAGSTDTQYF. The CDR3 DNA sequence: TGTGCCACCAGGGCAGGCAGCACAGATACGCAGTATTTT.

In this sample, this clonotype turned up a few times. This rearrangement joins TRBV12-3 or TRBV12-4 to TRBJ2-1, with D perhaps matching TRBD1 (7 bases). V gave up 8 bases and J gave up 7 bases, with 18 bases separating them. This CDR3 contains 14 residues. The CDR3 sequence: CASRGDLGQNEQFF. The CDR3 region has the DNA TGTGCCAGCCGCGGGGACTTGGGACAGAATGAGCAGTTCTTC.

The table lists this clonotype with a few counts. This chain connects TRBV10-2 to TRBJ2-1, with unresolved D. Trimming left V 4 bases short and J 4 bases short, with 2 bases between. Germline CDR1 WSHSY, CDR2 SAAADI. The CDR3 sequence is 11 residues long. The DNA of the CDR3 is TGCGCCAGCAGTGGATACAATGAGCAGTTCTTC. This translates into CASSGYNEQFF.

This clonotype was recorded many times. The genes are TRBV4-2 and TRBJ2-2, with D unresolved. V gave up 4 bases and J gave up 4 bases, with 7 bases separating them. The germline V gene has CDR1 LGHNA and CDR2 YNFKEQ. There are 13 residues in the CDR3. The CDR3 loop is CASSPGGTGELFF. For the CDR3, the DNA is TGTGCCAGCAGCCCGGGTGGCACCGGGGAGCTGTTTTTT.